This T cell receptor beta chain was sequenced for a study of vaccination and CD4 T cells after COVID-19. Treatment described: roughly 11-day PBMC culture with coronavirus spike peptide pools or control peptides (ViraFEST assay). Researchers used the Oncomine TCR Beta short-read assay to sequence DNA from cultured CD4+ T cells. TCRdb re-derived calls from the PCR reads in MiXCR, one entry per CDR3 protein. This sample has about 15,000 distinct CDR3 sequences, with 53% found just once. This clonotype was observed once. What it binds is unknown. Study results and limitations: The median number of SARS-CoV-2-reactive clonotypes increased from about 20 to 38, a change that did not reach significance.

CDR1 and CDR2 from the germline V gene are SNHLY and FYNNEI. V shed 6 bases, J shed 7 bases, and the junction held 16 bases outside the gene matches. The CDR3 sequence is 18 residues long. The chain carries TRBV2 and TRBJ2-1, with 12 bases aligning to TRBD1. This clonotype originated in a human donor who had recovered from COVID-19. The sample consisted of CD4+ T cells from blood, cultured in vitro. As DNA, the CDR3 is TGTGCCAGCAGGAAAAACTCCGGGACAGGGGGCGCGAGAAATGAGCAGTTCTTC. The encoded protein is CASRKNSGTGGARNEQFF.